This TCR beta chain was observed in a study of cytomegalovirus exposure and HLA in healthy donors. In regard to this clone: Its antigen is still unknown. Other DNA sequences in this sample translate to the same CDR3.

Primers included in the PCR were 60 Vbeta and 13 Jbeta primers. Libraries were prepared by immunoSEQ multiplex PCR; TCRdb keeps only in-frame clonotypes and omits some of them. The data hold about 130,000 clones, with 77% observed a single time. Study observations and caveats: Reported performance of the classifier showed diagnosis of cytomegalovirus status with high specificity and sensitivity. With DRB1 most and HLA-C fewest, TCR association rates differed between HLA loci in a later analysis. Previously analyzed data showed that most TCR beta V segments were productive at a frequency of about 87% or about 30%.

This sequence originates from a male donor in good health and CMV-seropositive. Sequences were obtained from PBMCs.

This CDR3 is CASSYSTGYEQYF. In DNA, the CDR3 is TGTGCCAGCAGTTACTCGACGGGCTACGAGCAGTACTTC. The chain has TRBV6-5 and TRBJ2-7; D uncertain. This CDR3 comprises 13 residues. Looked up from germline, CDR1 is MNHEY and CDR2 is SVGAGI. V was pared by 0 bases and J by 3 bases, with 6 bases between.